The TCR beta chain under discussion was sequenced for a study of cytomegalovirus exposure and HLA in healthy donors. Germline V gene sequence: CDR1 LNHDA, CDR2 SQIVND (reference sequence). With V trimmed by 1 base and J by 1 base, 17 bases remained unmatched. There are 20 residues in the CDR3. It was with 60 Vbeta and 13 Jbeta primers that the PCR ran. Repertoires were generated with immunoSEQ multiplex PCR, while TCRdb's copy carries only in-frame clones and drops some. The data contain more than 90,000 clones, about 80% of them singletons. The chain employs TRBV19 and TRBJ1-1; TRBD1 aligns across 8 bases. This clonotype originated in a man between 40 and 49 years old in good health and CMV-seronegative. Sequencing was carried out using PBMCs. CDR3 loop: CASSIGMGQEVAWWNTEAFF. CDR3 DNA sequence: TGTGCCAGTAGTATAGGGATGGGACAGGAGGTTGCATGGTGGAACACTGAAGCTTTCTTT.